Listed here are 7 T cell receptor beta chains from one sample, sequenced in a study of shared clonotypes between healthy human individuals (TCRdb year 2020). The library relied on the immunoSEQ multiplex PCR assay. The clones in this table, taken by TCRdb from immuneACCESS, are in-frame only. Not every clone is retained; where verified, under half of the shortfall comes from an unresolved V gene, and the cause of the rest is unknown. For this sample the table gives 550,000 to 700,000 clones, of which 55% to 85% were detected only once. The top ten hold roughly 2% of the sample. Sequencing was carried out using memory CD4+ T cells sorted from blood. Interpreted using the paper, the cell subset or site label stands for: CD45RA-negative fraction. These receptors originate from a woman under 40 in good health.

The chain recombines TRBV4-1 with TRBJ2-3; tentative D call: TRBD1 (5 bases). V shed 3 bases and J shed 5 bases, with 12 bases lying between them. Germline V gene data show CDR1 as MGHRA and CDR2 as YSYEKL. The length of the CDR3 is 14 residues. CDR3 DNA sequence: TGCGCCAGCAGCCAGAAAGCGCAGGGAGATACGCAGTATTTT. This codes for CASSQKAQGDTQYF.

With respect to this clone: Other DNA sequences in the same sample also yield this CDR3. The chain links TRBV5-1 to TRBJ1-4; 7 bases are a match to TRBD1. Losses at the gene ends were 0 bases for V and 7 bases for J; bases not matched to a gene: 6. The CDR3 loop spans 15 amino acids. Germline values: CDR1 SGHRS, CDR2 YFSETQ. The CDR3 DNA is TGCGCCAGCAGCTTGGGGGACCGGGACAGTGAAAAACTGTTTTTT. Protein: CASSLGDRDSEKLFF.

This clone was detected a few times. The rearrangement links TRBV7-2 to TRBJ2-7; 11 nucleotides line up with TRBD2. J lost 6 bases, V lost 4 bases, and 2 bases had no gene match. This CDR3 has 13 amino acids. Germline CDR1 reads SGHTA; CDR2 reads FQGNSA. The CDR3 sequence: CASSSGTSGEQYF. CDR3 coding DNA: TGTGCCAGCAGCTCAGGGACTAGCGGCGAGCAGTACTTC.

The rearrangement uses TRBV28 and TRBJ2-3, with a tentative D call TRBD1 (6 bases). The germline V and J ends were trimmed by 6 bases and 6 bases, with 19 bases remaining between them. Germline CDR1 and CDR2: MDHEN and SYDVKM. This CDR3 region has 15 residues. Written as DNA, the CDR3 is TGTGCCAGCAGACCGCTGGCAGGGGTTCGGGATACGCAGTATTTT. It yields the protein CASRPLAGVRDTQYF.

The chain has TRBV13 and TRBJ2-7; D gene ambiguous. V lost 2 bases to trimming and J lost 6 bases, with 8 bases between them. CDR3 size: 12 residues. CDR1 is PRHDT and CDR2 is FYEKMQ in the germline V gene (reference sequence). The CDR3 DNA follows: TGTGCCAGCAGCTTATACCCAGGCGAGCAGTACTTC. Protein sequence: CASSLYPGEQYF. Filled out from reference TRBV13 and TRBJ2-7, the complete variable domain reads AAGVIQSPRHLIKEKRETATLKCYPIPRHDTVYWYQQGPGQDPQFLISFYEKMQSDKGSIPDRFSAQQFSDYHSELNMSSLELGDSALYFCASSLYPGEQYFGPGTRLTVT.

The chain joins TRBV9 to TRBJ2-1; D ambiguous. Trimming removed 4 bases at V and 0 bases at J, with 5 bases between. The CDR3 is made up of 13 amino acids. Germline V CDR1 and CDR2: SGDLS, YYNGEE. Written as DNA, the CDR3 is TGTGCCAGCAGCCTTAGCTCCTACAATGAGCAGTTCTTC. It yields the protein CASSLSSYNEQFF.

The chain carries TRBV5-8 and TRBJ2-6, with D possibly TRBD1 on 5 matching bases. Trimming removed 7 bases at V and 4 bases at J, with 12 bases between. Per germline, CDR1 SGHTS and CDR2 YDEGEE. CDR3 length: 14 amino acids. Here the CDR3 reads CASGQGAGANVLTF. CDR3 bases: TGTGCCAGCGGCCAGGGTGCCGGGGCCAACGTCCTGACTTTC.